The 2 T cell receptor beta chains reported below all come from one sample, sequenced in a study of blood T cells in healthy people across ages. Together with a sample-barcoded 5' primer, a J-beta primer mix was included in a second PCR lasting about 6 to 12 cycles. Each CDR3 protein gets one entry after TCRdb re-called the 5' RACE reads with MiXCR. In the table there are hundreds of thousands of distinct CDR3 sequences, roughly half of which are singletons. The specimen sequenced was blood. The receptors derive from a woman of 80 years or more in good health.

J is TRBJ2-7 and V is TRBV27; D is ambiguous. The closer fit of TRBJ2-5 to the DNA end suggests the J call may be wrong. The CDR3 runs to 14 residues. From germline, CDR1 is MNHEY and CDR2 SMNVEV (reference sequence). This chain's CDR3 is CASSLRPDWRTQYF. CDR3 DNA sequence: TGTGCCAGCAGTTTACGGCCCGATTGGCGGACCCAGTACTTC.

This clonotype was counted many times. The chain has TRBV20-1 and TRBJ2-7; 14 nucleotides match TRBD2. V lost 6 bases to trimming and J lost 5 bases; unmatched junction nucleotides: 6. From germline, CDR1 is DFQATT and CDR2 SNEGSKA (reference sequence). This CDR3 region has 14 residues. This CDR3 reads CSAPGLAGAHEQYF. For the CDR3, the DNA is TGCAGTGCACCGGGACTAGCGGGAGCCCACGAGCAGTACTTC.